This T cell receptor (beta chain) was captured by sequencing in a study of cytomegalovirus exposure and HLA in healthy donors. General observations from the study: Later on, a genetic analysis was performed. It linked a missense variant in DCLRE1C with V- and J-gene trimming of TCR beta. The study designated fewer than 200 TCR beta chains cytomegalovirus-associated. Some public TCRs appeared in many individuals, while most sequences were rare.

The PCR ran on 60 Vbeta and 13 Jbeta primers. Profiled with immunoSEQ multiplex PCR; TCRdb holds only in-frame clones, not every one. The profile shows approximately 200,000 clones, around 76% of them singletons. This clone was recorded once. The target antigen is unknown. Sequencing used PBMCs. The receptor comes from a young man in good health and CMV-seronegative.

CDR3 bases: TGTGCCAGCAGACTACAGGGGACAGGGGGCGGAGGCTACACCTTC. Protein: CASRLQGTGGGGYTF. The chain is built from TRBV28 and TRBJ1-2; 12 positions match TRBD1. This CDR3 comprises 15 residues. V trimming: 6 bases; J trimming: 8 bases; junction bases outside the gene matches: 10. CDR1 MDHEN and CDR2 SYDVKM come from the germline V gene.